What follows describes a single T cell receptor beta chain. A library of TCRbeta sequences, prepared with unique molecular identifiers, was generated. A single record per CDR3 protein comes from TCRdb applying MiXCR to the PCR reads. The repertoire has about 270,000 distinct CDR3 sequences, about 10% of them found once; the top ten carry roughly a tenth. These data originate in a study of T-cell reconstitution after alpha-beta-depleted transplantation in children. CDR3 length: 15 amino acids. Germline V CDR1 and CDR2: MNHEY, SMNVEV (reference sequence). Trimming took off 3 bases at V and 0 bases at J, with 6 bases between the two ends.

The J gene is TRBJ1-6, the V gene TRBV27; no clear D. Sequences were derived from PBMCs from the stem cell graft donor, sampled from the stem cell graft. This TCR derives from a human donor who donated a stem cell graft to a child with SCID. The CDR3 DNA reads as TGTGCCAGCAGTTTTACGGACTCCTATAATTCACCCCTCCACTTT. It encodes CASSFTDSYNSPLHF.